This T cell receptor beta chain was identified during a study of graft-versus-host responses after intestinal transplantation. Findings and limits, study-wide: Detected in recipient marrow were GvH clones, some of which were first observed in ileum or blood.

The data were produced by immunoSEQ multiplex PCR, yet TCRdb's version contains in-frame clones alone and is incomplete. The top ten hold approximately 5.7% of the sample, which has roughly 9,700 clones, about 31% seen once. The starting material was alloreactive CD4+ T cells from a mixed lymphocyte reaction culture, obtained before transplantation. As for subset: CFSE-low proliferating T cells sorted from approximately six-day pre-transplant mixed lymphocyte reaction (GvH or HvG direction). This receptor was identified in a human patient who was an organ donor for intestinal transplantation.

CDR3 DNA sequence: TGTGCCAGCAGCTTAGGACAGGGGAATCGCCGGGAGCTGTTTTTT. Translating gives CASSLGQGNRRELFF. The chain is built from TRBV7-3 and TRBJ2-2, with TRBD1 identical over 9 bases. CDR3 length: 15 residues. Germline-derived CDR1 and CDR2 are SGHTA and FQGTGA. V dropped 2 bases and J dropped 9; count of bases not matched to a gene: 7.